These 17 T cell receptor beta chains originate from one sample sequenced in a study of vaccination and CD4 T cells after COVID-19. The treatment was: 10-day PBMC culture with coronavirus spike peptide pools or control peptides (ViraFEST assay). CD4+ T cells that had been cultured provided DNA sequenced with the Oncomine TCR Beta short-read assay. TCRdb passed the PCR reads through MiXCR, listing each CDR3 protein once. The repertoire holds approximately 20,000 distinct CDR3 sequences, with less than 60% as singletons. For these receptors, no antigen is known. Sequenced material: CD4+ T cells from blood, cultured in vitro, taken after SARS-CoV-2 vaccination. These receptors were taken from a human donor who had recovered from COVID-19.

The V and J genes are TRBV6-1 and TRBJ2-7; D is possibly TRBD2 (5 bases). Germline V gene lookup returns CDR1 MNHNS and CDR2 SASEGT. V lost 7 bases and J lost 3, with 13 bases in between. The CDR3 has 13 residues. In nucleotides, the CDR3 is TGTGCCAGCAAAAGGACTGCAAGCTACGAGCAGTACTTC. It codes for CASKRTASYEQYF.

In DNA form, the CDR3 reads TGTGCCAGCAGTCCAGGGGTATTGGGCTACACCTTC. The encoded protein is CASSPGVLGYTF. The chain links TRBV2 to TRBJ1-2; tentatively, D is TRBD1 (6 bases). This CDR3 comprises 12 residues. Germline V CDR1 and CDR2: SNHLY, FYNNEI. The germline V and J ends were trimmed by 5 bases and 8 bases, with 12 bases remaining between them.

The chain employs TRBV28 and TRBJ2-7; D may be TRBD1 (5 bases). Per the germline V gene, CDR1 is MDHEN and CDR2 is SYDVKM. CDR3 size: 16 residues. Between the trimmed V and J ends, which lost 6 bases and 2 bases, there was a span of 20 bases. The CDR3 bases are TGTGCCAGCAGACGCATTCCCTCCGCAGGGACCTACGAGCAGTACTTC. Its protein is CASRRIPSAGTYEQYF.

The chain's CDR3 is CASSFVGGNTEAFF. The DNA for the CDR3 is TGTGCCAGTAGTTTTGTGGGAGGGAACACTGAAGCTTTCTTT. This sequence joins TRBV19 and TRBJ1-1; D remains unclear. The CDR3 has 14 residues. Per the germline V gene, CDR1 is LNHDA and CDR2 is SQIVND (reference sequence). Trimming took off 5 bases at V and 1 base at J, with 11 bases between the two ends.

The chain recombines TRBV27 with TRBJ1-6; no clear D. Germline V gene data show CDR1 as MNHEY and CDR2 as SMNVEV (reference sequence). Trimming stripped 0 bases from V and 8 bases from J, with 8 bases between. This CDR3 is 14 amino acids long. The CDR3 is CASSLSYNYSPLHF. As DNA, the CDR3 is TGTGCCAGCAGTTTATCTTACAACTATTCACCCCTCCACTTT.

V usage is TRBV6-1 and J usage is TRBJ1-1; D remains unclear. V lost 5 bases to trimming and J lost 3 bases, with 10 bases between them. The CDR3 has 13 amino acids. CDR1 is MNHNS and CDR2 is SASEGT in the germline V gene. The CDR3 protein is CASSTEEHTEAFF. The CDR3 DNA sequence: TGTGCCAGCAGTACTGAGGAGCACACTGAAGCTTTCTTT.

V and J are TRBV28 and TRBJ1-6; D is possibly TRBD1 (5 bases). Trimming left V 7 bases short and J 9 bases short, with 16 bases between. The CDR3 has 14 residues. The V gene's germline CDR1 is MDHEN and CDR2 SYDVKM. The CDR3 DNA reads as TGTGCCAGCACCGATCCGGGGACGGGTTCACCCCTCCACTTT. Amino acids: CASTDPGTGSPLHF.

This clonotype has more than one count but fewer than ten. The chain employs TRBV6-1 and TRBJ2-7; D possibly uses TRBD1 or TRBD2 (5 bases each). V lost 5 bases and J 2 bases, leaving 10 bases between the germline ends. This CDR3 contains 13 residues. Germline assignment: CDR1 MNHNS and CDR2 SASEGT. The CDR3 DNA reads TGTGCCAGCAGTAGGGACGGGACCTACGAGCAGTACTTC. Its translation is CASSRDGTYEQYF.

The V and J genes are TRBV11-2 and TRBJ2-5; TRBD2 agrees at 8 bases. V shed 1 base, J shed 5 bases, and the junction held 12 bases outside the gene matches. CDR1 is SGHAT and CDR2 is FQNNGV in the germline V gene. This CDR3 is 17 amino acids long. The CDR3 here is CASSLGSGGREGETQYF. Here the CDR3 DNA reads TGTGCCAGCAGCTTAGGATCGGGAGGGAGAGAAGGGGAGACCCAGTACTTC.

The genes are TRBV5-4 and TRBJ1-2; D is possibly TRBD1 (5 bases). Germline V lookup: CDR1 SGHNT, CDR2 YYREEE (reference sequence). V was clipped by 0 bases and J by 7 bases, with 10 bases between them. CDR3 size: 13 residues. CDR3 loop: CASSLVGTLGYTF. In nucleotides, the CDR3 is TGTGCCAGCAGCTTGGTCGGGACGCTTGGCTACACCTTC.

CDR3 protein: CSANRRTGELFF. CDR3 nucleotide sequence: TGCAGTGCTAACCGGAGGACCGGGGAGCTGTTTTTT. The V call is TRBV20-1, the J call TRBJ2-2; tentatively, D is TRBD2 (5 bases). Germline V CDR1 and CDR2: DFQATT, SNEGSKA (reference sequence). Trimming cost V 4 bases and J 5 bases, with 8 bases left between them. The CDR3 loop spans 12 amino acids.

This clonotype was observed a few times. The J gene is TRBJ2-7, the V gene TRBV6-5, with D perhaps matching TRBD1 (5 bases). The CDR3 contains 14 residues. Per germline, CDR1 MNHEY and CDR2 SVGAGI. Trimming took 0 bases from V and 1 from J, leaving 7 bases between them. The CDR3 here is CASSYSQGSYEQYF. The CDR3 coding sequence is TGTGCCAGCAGTTACTCCCAGGGATCCTACGAGCAGTACTTC.

This clonotype appeared a few times. The V call is TRBV6-1, the J call TRBJ1-5; 10 nucleotides match TRBD1. CDR3 size: 15 residues. The germline V gene encodes CDR1 MNHNS and CDR2 SASEGT. Trimming cost V 6 bases and J 2 bases; bases outside gene matches: 4. CDR3 DNA: TGTGCCAGCAGGGGGACAGGGGTGCGCAATCAGCCCCAGCATTTT. Protein sequence: CASRGTGVRNQPQHF.

The V call is TRBV7-2, the J call TRBJ1-2, with a weak D call TRBD1 (5 bases). The CDR3 runs 14 residues. V was pared by 0 bases and J by 8 bases, with 13 bases between. CDR1 is SGHTA and CDR2 is FQGNSA in the germline V gene. The CDR3 sequence: CASSLAEGLGGYTF. The CDR3 nucleotides read TGTGCCAGCAGCTTAGCGGAGGGGTTAGGAGGCTACACCTTC.

This clonotype has more than one count but fewer than ten. The chain has TRBV20-1 and TRBJ1-6; TRBD1 is a possible D gene (6 bases). The CDR3 length is 13 residues. Germline CDR1 DFQATT, CDR2 SNEGSKA (reference sequence). Trimming pared 6 bases from V and 5 bases from J, leaving 11 bases between. The CDR3 nucleotides are TGCAGTGCAAAAACAGGGAATAATTCACCCCTCCACTTT. It translates to CSAKTGNNSPLHF.

This chain links TRBV10-3 with TRBJ1-2; the D is unclear. Trimming cost V 2 bases and J 2 bases, with 6 bases left between them. The CDR3 contains 13 residues. Germline V gene data show CDR1 as ENHRY and CDR2 as SYGVKD. Here the CDR3 DNA reads TGTGCCATCAGTGAGGAGGAGAACTATGGCTACACCTTC. Its protein is CAISEEENYGYTF.

This clonotype was detected a few times. The chain employs TRBV7-8 and TRBJ2-1, with D uncertain. CDR1 and CDR2 from the germline V gene are SGHVS and FQNEAQ. Trimming took 1 base from V and 10 from J, leaving 5 bases between them. The CDR3 length is 11 residues. The CDR3: CASSLEKEQFF. The CDR3 DNA follows: TGTGCCAGCAGCTTAGAAAAGGAGCAGTTCTTC. The variable domain in full, with the rest retrieved from reference TRBV7-8 and TRBJ2-1, is GAGVSQSPRYKVAKRGQDVALRCDPISGHVSLFWYQQALGQGPEFLTYFQNEAQLDKSGLPSDRFFAERPEGSVSTLKIQRTQQEDSAVYLCASSLEKEQFFGPGTRLTVL.